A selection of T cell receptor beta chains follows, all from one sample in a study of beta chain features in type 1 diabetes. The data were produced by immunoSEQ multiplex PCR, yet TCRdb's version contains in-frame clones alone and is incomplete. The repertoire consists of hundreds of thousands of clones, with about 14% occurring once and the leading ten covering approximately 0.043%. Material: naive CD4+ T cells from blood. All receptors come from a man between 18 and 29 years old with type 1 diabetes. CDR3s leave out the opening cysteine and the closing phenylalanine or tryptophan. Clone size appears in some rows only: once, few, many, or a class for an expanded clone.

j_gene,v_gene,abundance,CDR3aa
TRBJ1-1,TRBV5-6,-,ASSLQGTEAF
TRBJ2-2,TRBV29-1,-,SVETVNTGELF
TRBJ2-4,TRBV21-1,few,ASSKASLAGGPGNIQY
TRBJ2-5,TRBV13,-,ASSSHVQETQY
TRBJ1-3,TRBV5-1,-,ASSPAGNTIY
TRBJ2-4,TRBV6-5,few,ASSYRTSGGRDIQY
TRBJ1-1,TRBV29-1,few,SVEKGGREAF
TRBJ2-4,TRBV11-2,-,ASSLANSWGNIQY
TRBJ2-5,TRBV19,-,ASSPGLAGQETQY
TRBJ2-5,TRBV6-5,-,ASSSTKSGQETQY
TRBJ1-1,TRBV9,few,ASSVGDTEAF
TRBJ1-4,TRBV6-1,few,ASSEALGQGFEKLF
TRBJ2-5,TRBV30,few,AWSLGPGETQY
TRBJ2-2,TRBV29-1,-,SVEEQDRGTSGRNTGELF
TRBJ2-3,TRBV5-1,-,ASSLERDRVTDTQY
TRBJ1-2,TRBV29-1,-,SVKLTADYGYT
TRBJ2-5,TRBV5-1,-,ASSLATGDTVEQY
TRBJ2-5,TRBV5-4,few,ASTPETGGSEETQY
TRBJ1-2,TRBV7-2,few,ASSANQGARGYGYT
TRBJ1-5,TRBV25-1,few,ASSESGAGHQPQH
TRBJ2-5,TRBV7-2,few,ASRYRVGETQY
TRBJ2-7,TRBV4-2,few,ASSQAAISSYEQY
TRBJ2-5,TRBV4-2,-,ASSQARRDSGEQY
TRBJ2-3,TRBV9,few,ASSVGGQGRTTQY
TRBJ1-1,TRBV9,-,ASSPATNTEAF
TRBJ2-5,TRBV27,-,ASSLRFRETQY
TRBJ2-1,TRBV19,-,ASSIDPAGPRYNEQF
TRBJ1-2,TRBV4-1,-,ASSQIPATNYGYT
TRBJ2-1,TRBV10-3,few,ATGRENNEQF
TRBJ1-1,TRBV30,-,AWERGNTEAF
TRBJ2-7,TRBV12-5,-,ASGLTGRSEQY
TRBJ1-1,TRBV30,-,AWSVLDTEAF
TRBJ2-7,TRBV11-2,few,ASSTVQGARKAYEQY
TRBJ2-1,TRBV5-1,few,ASSFGQFHNEQF
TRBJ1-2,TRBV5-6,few,ASSLDRGHGYT
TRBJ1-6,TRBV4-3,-,ASSQDRGLNSPLH
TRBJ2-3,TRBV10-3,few,ASGQTSTDTQY
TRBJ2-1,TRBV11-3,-,ASSLGLASYNEQF
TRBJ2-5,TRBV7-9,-,ASSPTSLETQY
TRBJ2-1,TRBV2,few,ASSEATRGGNEQF
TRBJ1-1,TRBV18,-,ASSPYRSEAF
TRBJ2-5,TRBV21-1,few,ASSKDGPLQETQY
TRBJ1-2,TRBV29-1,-,SVFPNYGYT
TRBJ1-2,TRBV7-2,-,ASSQGQGRGYT
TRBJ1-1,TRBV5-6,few,ASSSGMNTEAF
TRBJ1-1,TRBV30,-,AWSVLVNTEAF
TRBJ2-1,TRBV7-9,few,ASSPTSGSSYNEQF